This entry lists 20 T cell receptor beta chains sequenced from one sample in a study of cytomegalovirus exposure and HLA in healthy donors (dated by TCRdb to 2015 to 2018). The protocol used for the library was the immunoSEQ multiplex PCR assay. For the multiplex PCR, a mixture combining 60 forward primers for TCR Vbeta segments and 13 reverse primers for TCR Jbeta segments was used. The table comes from immuneACCESS by way of TCRdb, which keeps in-frame sequences with V and J called. Part of the clones is missing from these tables; in studies checked, under half for an unresolved V gene and the rest for unknown reasons. The sample table shows over 140,000 clones, and around 82% are seen once. 2% to 2.5% of the sample is taken by the ten largest. Specimen: PBMCs. The receptors originated from a man aged 50 or older in good health and CMV-seronegative.

This clone was recorded a few times. V gene TRBV10-2 combines with J gene TRBJ1-5; TRBD1 agrees at 9 bases. Germline-derived CDR1 and CDR2 are WSHSY and SAAADI. The CDR3 has 13 amino acids. V lost 6 bases, J lost 5 bases, and 2 bases stayed unmatched. The CDR3 protein is CASRGQGDQPQHF. CDR3 in DNA: TGCGCCAGCAGGGGACAGGGTGATCAGCCCCAGCATTTT.

The V call is TRBV19, the J call TRBJ2-1; possible D gene TRBD1, 7 bases. CDR3 length: 15 amino acids. V was cut by 2 bases and J by 0 bases, with 8 bases left in between. CDR1 is LNHDA, CDR2 SQIVND, per germline (reference sequence). CDR3 nucleotides: TGTGCCAGTAGTATACAGGGGGGCTCCTACAATGAGCAGTTCTTC. Encoded protein: CASSIQGGSYNEQFF. The full variable domain, completed using reference TRBV19 and TRBJ2-1, is DGGITQSPKYLFRKEGQNVTLSCEQNLNHDAMYWYRQDPGQGLRLIYYSQIVNDFQKGDIAEGYSVSREKKESFPLTVTSAQKNPTAFYLCASSIQGGSYNEQFFGPGTRLTVL.

The chain couples TRBV29-1 to TRBJ1-1; 7 bases match TRBD1. V lost 8 bases to trimming and J lost 0 bases; unmatched junction nucleotides: 9. CDR3 length equals 14 residues. Germline loops: CDR1 SQVTM, CDR2 ANQGSEA. The CDR3 sequence is CSTDRETMNTEAFF. In DNA, the CDR3 is TGCAGCACTGACAGGGAAACTATGAACACTGAAGCTTTCTTT.

In its sample, this clone was seen once. This chain uses TRBV14 with TRBJ1-1; unclear D gene. Trimming cost V 3 bases and J 10 bases, with 9 bases left between them. Germline CDR1 and CDR2: SGHDN and FVKESK. This CDR3 contains 11 residues. The CDR3 reads CASSHSVVAFF. The CDR3 DNA follows: TGTGCCAGCAGCCACAGCGTCGTAGCTTTCTTT.

The CDR3 loop reads CASSEGQGEAFF. The CDR3 DNA reads as TGCGCCAGCAGCGAAGGACAGGGCGAAGCTTTCTTT. The chain combines TRBV5-1 with TRBJ1-1; the match to TRBD1 covers 8 bases. Trimming cost V 4 bases and J 8 bases; bases outside gene matches: 4. Germline lookup yields CDR1 SGHRS and CDR2 YFSETQ. The CDR3 consists of 12 residues.

In its sample, this clone was seen once. J is TRBJ2-5 and V is TRBV7-8; the match to TRBD1 covers 7 bases. The CDR3 is made up of 15 amino acids. The germline V gene has CDR1 SGHVS and CDR2 FQNEAQ. V lost 7 bases and J lost 5; bases outside the gene matches: 13. DNA of the CDR3: TGTGCCAGCACCTCCAACTCGGGACAGAGGGAGACCCAGTACTTC. As protein: CASTSNSGQRETQYF.

This chain links TRBV29-1 with TRBJ1-2, with D unresolved. The CDR3 is made up of 12 amino acids. Germline-derived CDR1 and CDR2 are SQVTM and ANQGSEA. Trimming shortened V by 4 bases and J by 0 bases, and 6 bases separated the two germline ends. In DNA form, the CDR3 reads TGCAGCGTTGGTCCAGCTAACTATGGCTACACCTTC. This sequence encodes CSVGPANYGYTF. Drawing the rest from reference TRBV29-1 and TRBJ1-2, the complete variable domain is SAVISQKPSRDICQRGTSLTIQCQVDSQVTMMFWYRQQPGQSLTLIATANQGSEATYESGFVIDKFPISRPNLTFSTLTVSNMSPEDSSIYLCSVGPANYGYTFGSGTRLTVV.

This chain uses TRBV5-6 with TRBJ1-1; D call uncertain. The V and J ends lost 2 bases and 4 bases respectively, with 18 bases between them. Germline assignment: CDR1 SGHDT and CDR2 YYEEEE. The CDR3 consists of 16 residues. CDR3 nucleotide sequence: TGTGCCAGCAGCTTAACCTTCGTTTTGGCGGGCACTGAAGCTTTCTTT. This codes for CASSLTFVLAGTEAFF.

The chain recombines TRBV5-1 with TRBJ1-2; possibly TRBD1 for D (5 bases). The CDR3 spans 13 residues. Trimming cost V 6 bases and J 5 bases, with 14 bases left between them. From germline, CDR1 is SGHRS and CDR2 YFSETQ. The CDR3 region is CASTLGTRYGYTF. For the CDR3, the DNA is TGCGCCAGCACTCTGGGGACTCGGTATGGCTACACCTTC.

This sequence joins TRBV6-1 and TRBJ2-1, with 7 bases matching TRBD1. V dropped 5 bases and J dropped 3; count of bases not matched to a gene: 4. CDR1 is MNHNS and CDR2 is SASEGT in the germline V gene. This CDR3 is built from 14 residues. The CDR3 nucleotides are TGTGCCAGCAGTAACCGGGACAGCTACAATGAGCAGTTCTTC. Encoded protein: CASSNRDSYNEQFF.

This chain uses TRBV27 with TRBJ2-1; the D is unclear. The CDR3 runs 18 residues. Trimming left V 2 bases short and J 0 bases short, with 17 bases between. Germline V CDR1 and CDR2: MNHEY, SMNVEV (reference sequence). Here the CDR3 reads CASSLRFGSFSSYNEQFF. CDR3 sequence (DNA): TGTGCCAGCAGTTTACGTTTCGGTTCCTTTAGCTCCTACAATGAGCAGTTCTTC.

The rearrangement uses TRBV2 and TRBJ2-1; a weak D match, TRBD2 (7 bases). Germline assignment: CDR1 SNHLY and CDR2 FYNNEI. This CDR3 spans 14 amino acids. Trimming took 6 bases from V and 9 from J, leaving 18 bases between them. This CDR3 reads CASSPGRQQGEQFF. The CDR3 region has the DNA TGTGCCAGCAGCCCCGGGAGGCAACAGGGTGAGCAGTTCTTC.

The sample holds a few counts of this clone. The gene calls are TRBV6-4 and TRBJ2-3, with D tentatively TRBD2 (6 bases). V lost 2 bases and J lost 3, with 12 bases in between. This CDR3 is 15 amino acids long. Germline V gives CDR1 MRHNA, CDR2 SNTAGT. The CDR3 DNA sequence: TGTGCCAGCAGTGACGTCGCGGGGCGGACAGATACGCAGTATTTT. Encoded protein: CASSDVAGRTDTQYF.

V gene TRBV2 combines with J gene TRBJ1-5; a possible D gene is TRBD1 (6 bases). CDR1 is SNHLY, CDR2 FYNNEI, per germline. CDR3 length: 13 amino acids. Trimming pared 8 bases from V and 4 bases from J, leaving 12 bases between. CDR3 protein: CASHRDKNQPQHF. CDR3 coding DNA: TGTGCCAGCCACCGGGACAAAAATCAGCCCCAGCATTTT.

The rearrangement uses TRBV11-2 and TRBJ1-3; tentatively, D is TRBD1 (6 bases). Between the trimmed V and J ends, which lost 0 bases and 4 bases, there was a span of 19 bases. The length of the CDR3 is 18 residues. Per germline, CDR1 SGHAT and CDR2 FQNNGV. The CDR3 loop is CASSLDRGDTLSGNTIYF. The CDR3 DNA sequence: TGTGCCAGCAGCTTAGATAGAGGGGACACTCTATCGGGAAACACCATATATTTT. The variable domain in full, completed from reference TRBV11-2 and TRBJ1-3, reads EAGVAQSPRYKIIEKRQSVAFWCNPISGHATLYWYQQILGQGPKLLIQFQNNGVVDDSQLPKDRFSAERLKGVDSTLKIQPAKLEDSAVYLCASSLDRGDTLSGNTIYFGEGSWLTVV.

This clone was counted between two and nine times. The rearrangement links TRBV11-3 to TRBJ2-7, with a possible D match to TRBD2 (6 bases). This CDR3 region has 15 residues. The germline gives CDR1 SGHNT, CDR2 YENEEA. V was shortened by 0 bases and J by 7 bases, with 16 bases between the two germline ends. CDR3 sequence: CASSLDSQRRAEQYF. DNA of the CDR3: TGTGCCAGCAGCTTAGATAGTCAGCGGAGGGCTGAGCAGTACTTC.

V usage is TRBV4-1 and J usage is TRBJ2-3; 8 bases line up with TRBD2. The V gene end was trimmed by 3 bases and the J gene end by 3 bases; junction bases not matched to a gene: 8. The CDR3 loop spans 16 amino acids. CDR1 and CDR2 (germline): MGHRA, YSYEKL. The CDR3 region is CASSQAGGPFTDTQYF. CDR3 DNA: TGCGCCAGCAGCCAGGCGGGAGGTCCCTTTACAGATACGCAGTATTTT.

The rearrangement joins TRBV28 to TRBJ2-7; 7 bases are a match to TRBD2. The CDR3 length is 15 residues. J was trimmed by 1 base and V by 7 bases; bases with no gene match: 10. Germline V gives CDR1 MDHEN, CDR2 SYDVKM. CDR3 protein: CASNWAGEGSYEQYF. The DNA for the CDR3 is TGTGCCAGCAATTGGGCGGGAGAGGGATCCTACGAGCAGTACTTC. Together with reference TRBV28 and TRBJ2-7, the CDR3 gives the full variable domain: DVKVTQSSRYLVKRTGEKVFLECVQDMDHENMFWYRQDPGLGLRLIYFSYDVKMKEKGDIPEGYSVSREKKERFSLILESASTNQTSMYLCASNWAGEGSYEQYFGPGTRLTVT.

V and J are TRBV6-1 and TRBJ2-7; D remains ambiguous. The CDR3 is made up of 11 amino acids. The V end was cut by 6 bases, the J end by 4 bases, with 7 bases between. CDR1 MNHNS and CDR2 SASEGT come from the germline V gene. CDR3 nucleotides: TGTGCCAGCAGCAACTCTTACGAGCAGTACTTC. This gives the protein CASSNSYEQYF.

This clone was seen more than once but under ten times. J is TRBJ1-6 and V is TRBV19, with a possible D match to TRBD1 (5 bases). The V end lost 1 base, the J end lost 9 bases, and 13 bases lay between the germline ends. The CDR3 loop spans 15 amino acids. Germline V gene lookup returns CDR1 LNHDA and CDR2 SQIVND (reference sequence). The CDR3 protein is CASSIAGSQRSPLHF. The CDR3 nucleotides are TGTGCCAGTAGTATAGCAGGGTCCCAACGTTCACCCCTCCACTTT. The whole variable domain, remainder taken from reference TRBV19 and TRBJ1-6, is DGGITQSPKYLFRKEGQNVTLSCEQNLNHDAMYWYRQDPGQGLRLIYYSQIVNDFQKGDIAEGYSVSREKKESFPLTVTSAQKNPTAFYLCASSIAGSQRSPLHFGNGTRLTVT.